This is a list of T cell receptor beta chains from one sample in a study of cytomegalovirus exposure and HLA in healthy donors. Produced via immunoSEQ multiplex PCR; TCRdb's table is partial and in-frame only. The sample shows 95,000 to 110,000 clones, around 10% of them seen only once. Sequenced material: PBMCs. The receptors derive from a man between 40 and 49 years old in good health and CMV-seropositive. The CDR3 runs from the conserved cysteine through the conserved F or W. Expanded clones are given a class, and other clones once, few, many or no size at all.

clone_size	v_call	j_call	cdr3_aa
-	TRBV5-1	TRBJ2-7	CASGQGASYEQYF
-	TRBV7-7	TRBJ2-6	CASSLELSTSGANVLTF
-	TRBV7-9	TRBJ1-4	CASSPTRGGRREKLFF
-	TRBV7-2	TRBJ2-3	CASSLALEDTQYF
-	TRBV7-8	TRBJ2-4	CASSGRQGAFIQYF
few	TRBV6-1	TRBJ2-5	CASGREGVETQYF
-	TRBV9	TRBJ2-1	CASSAPQGSNEQFF
few	TRBV6-5	TRBJ1-1	CASSYSGGYTEAFF
few	TRBV15	TRBJ2-6	CATSSDRPGANVLTF
few	TRBV19	TRBJ2-6	CASAGDSGANVLTF
few	TRBV9	TRBJ1-5	CASNSGNQPQHF
-	TRBV6-5	TRBJ1-1	CASSYPPHRDTEAFF
-	TRBV9	TRBJ1-2	CASSGDRQTIHYGYTF
-	TRBV7-2	TRBJ2-2	CASSLYQGPNTGELFF
-	TRBV2	TRBJ2-7	CASSEVFAGSYEQYF
-	TRBV14	TRBJ1-1	CASSQGRTLVWPNTEAFF
-	TRBV5-6	TRBJ2-4	CASSLLTGGNIQYF
once	TRBV2	TRBJ1-6	CASGEPIDNSPLHF
few	TRBV5-6	TRBJ2-7	CASSQGVDEQYF
few	TRBV9	TRBJ2-1	CASSTPLAGPNLNEQFF
-	TRBV7-8	TRBJ1-2	CAGSLGTGKGYTF
medium-sized	TRBV19	TRBJ2-7	CASGIGYEQYF